These 22 T cell receptor beta chains were all obtained from the same sample, sequenced in a study of blood T cell repertoires in COVID-19. Profiled with immunoSEQ multiplex PCR; TCRdb holds only in-frame clones, not every one. The table has 340,000 or so clones, about nine tenths seen once. Sequenced input: peripheral blood. The receptors stem from a man aged 50 to 59 with active or convalescent COVID-19.

The chain carries TRBV2 and TRBJ2-5, with 7 nucleotides matching TRBD1. The CDR3 loop spans 13 amino acids. V was pared by 5 bases and J by 3 bases, with 3 bases of the junction left unmatched. Germline CDR1 reads SNHLY; CDR2 reads FYNNEI. CDR3 nucleotides: TGTGCCAGCAGTAGACAGGGTAAAGAGACCCAGTACTTC. Its protein is CASSRQGKETQYF.

The chain couples TRBV10-3 to TRBJ1-2; unclear D gene. Germline V lookup: CDR1 ENHRY, CDR2 SYGVKD. Trimming removed 3 bases at V and 5 bases at J, with 10 bases between. This CDR3 comprises 13 residues. The CDR3 loop is CAISERAPYGYTF. CDR3 nucleotide sequence: TGTGCCATCAGTGAAAGAGCCCCGTATGGCTACACCTTC.

This sequence joins TRBV19 and TRBJ1-1; D gene uncertain. This CDR3 has 14 amino acids. The germline V gene has CDR1 LNHDA and CDR2 SQIVND (reference sequence). V lost 6 bases, J lost 1 base, and 12 bases lay in between. The CDR3: CASRGRPKNTEAFF. CDR3 sequence (DNA): TGTGCCAGTAGGGGCAGACCCAAGAACACTGAAGCTTTCTTT.

The V and J genes are TRBV2 and TRBJ1-1; the match to TRBD1 covers 7 bases. The V segment lost 5 bases and the J segment 8 bases; nucleotides outside the gene matches: 8. Germline CDR1 and CDR2: SNHLY and FYNNEI. CDR3 length: 13 residues. CDR3: CASSTGALTEAFF. The DNA for the CDR3 is TGTGCCAGCAGTACAGGGGCCCTCACCGAAGCTTTCTTT.

The chain employs TRBV18 and TRBJ1-1; D is unclear. Germline CDR1 reads KGHSH; CDR2 reads LQKENI. This CDR3 is 14 amino acids long. Trimming took off 6 bases at V and 7 bases at J, with 18 bases between the two ends. The CDR3: CASSPENGWNEAFF. The CDR3 nucleotides are TGTGCCAGCTCCCCTGAAAACGGGTGGAATGAAGCTTTCTTT.

The genes are TRBV11-2 and TRBJ2-5, with TRBD2 matching 7 bases. The CDR3 is 16 amino acids. Trimming at V came to 1 base and at J to 5 bases, leaving 10 bases not matched to a gene. CDR1 SGHAT and CDR2 FQNNGV come from the germline V gene. CDR3 nucleotides: TGTGCCAGCAGCTTAGTTACCGGGAGGCCAGGGGAGACCCAGTACTTC. This gives the protein CASSLVTGRPGETQYF.

CDR3 region: CASSNTGISGNTIYF. CDR3 bases: TGTGCCAGCAGTAACACCGGGATCTCTGGAAACACCATATATTTT. The chain has TRBV28 and TRBJ1-3; D is unclear. This CDR3 is built from 15 residues. Per germline, CDR1 MDHEN and CDR2 SYDVKM. With 5 bases removed from V and 0 bases from J, the gap between germline ends came to 11 bases. The whole variable domain, remainder taken from reference TRBV28 and TRBJ1-3, is DVKVTQSSRYLVKRTGEKVFLECVQDMDHENMFWYRQDPGLGLRLIYFSYDVKMKEKGDIPEGYSVSREKKERFSLILESASTNQTSMYLCASSNTGISGNTIYFGEGSWLTVV.

The V call is TRBV3-1 (or the pseudogene TRBV3-2), the J call TRBJ1-6; D is unresolved. The CDR3 runs to 13 residues. Deletions cut 5 bases from V and 5 bases from J, with 7 bases between. Germline V gene lookup returns CDR1 LGHDT and CDR2 YNNKEL (reference sequence). The CDR3 DNA follows: TGTGCCAGCAGCGCCACGGATAATTCACCCCTCCACTTT. Translating it yields CASSATDNSPLHF.

V usage is TRBV30 and J usage is TRBJ1-1; maybe TRBD1 (5 bases). Germline V gives CDR1 GTSNPN, CDR2 SVGIG (reference sequence). The CDR3 length is 13 residues. Between the trimmed V and J ends, which lost 7 bases and 0 bases, there was a span of 12 bases. In DNA, the CDR3 is TGTGCCTTGAAGGACAATATGAACACTGAAGCTTTCTTT. Encoded protein: CALKDNMNTEAFF.

The chain recombines TRBV2 with TRBJ2-6, with TRBD2 identical over 7 bases. This CDR3 is 15 amino acids long. In germline, CDR1 is SNHLY, CDR2 FYNNEI. The J segment lost 2 bases and the V segment lost 8 bases, leaving 6 bases of the junction unmatched. The CDR3 DNA is TGTGCCAGCTCCGGGGAGGGAGCTGGGGCCAACGTCCTGACTTTC. This translates into CASSGEGAGANVLTF.

The chain couples TRBV29-1 to TRBJ2-1; TRBD2 matches 8 bases. Germline loops: CDR1 SQVTM, CDR2 ANQGSEA. V shed 8 bases and J 10 bases; nucleotides not matched to a gene: 13. CDR3 length equals 13 residues. DNA of the CDR3: TGCAGCTTCTCGGTCGGGAGGGCCCGAGAGCAGTTCTTC. Amino acid sequence: CSFSVGRAREQFF.

The chain couples TRBV14 to TRBJ1-3; D remains unclear. The V end was cut by 4 bases, the J end by 0 bases, with 7 bases between. Germline V CDR1 and CDR2: SGHDN, FVKESK. CDR3 size: 14 residues. The CDR3 region is CASSRDVSGNTIYF. The CDR3 coding sequence is TGTGCCAGCAGCCGAGACGTCTCTGGAAACACCATATATTTT.

The chain is built from TRBV27 and TRBJ2-3; a possible D gene is TRBD2 (6 bases). The CDR3 spans 17 residues. Trimming pared 5 bases from V and 6 bases from J, leaving 24 bases between. Germline V gene data show CDR1 as MNHEY and CDR2 as SMNVEV (reference sequence). In DNA, the CDR3 is TGTGCCAGCAGTCCTCCTCGCGGGACCCCCCCCCGTGATACGCAGTATTTT. Protein sequence: CASSPPRGTPPRDTQYF.

The V call is TRBV7-9, the J call TRBJ2-1; 13 nucleotides line up with TRBD2. Germline values: CDR1 SEHNR, CDR2 FQNEAQ (reference sequence). The J segment lost 8 bases and the V segment lost 1 base, leaving 2 bases of the junction unmatched. The CDR3 runs 15 residues. The CDR3 nucleotides are TGTGCCAGCAGCTTAGGACTAGCGGGAGGTCATGAGCAGTTCTTC. Protein sequence: CASSLGLAGGHEQFF.

This sequence joins TRBV6-4 and TRBJ1-1; TRBD1 is a possible D gene (5 bases). With 3 bases removed from V and 7 bases from J, the gap between germline ends came to 15 bases. This CDR3 contains 14 residues. The germline CDR1 and CDR2 sequences are MRHNA and SNTAGT. The CDR3 nucleotides read TGTGCCAGCAGTGAGGGCAGGGCTGGCAGTGAAGCTTTCTTT. Amino acid sequence: CASSEGRAGSEAFF.

This clone was observed a single time. The chain is built from TRBV28 and TRBJ2-5, with 10 bases aligning to TRBD1. With V trimmed by 8 bases and J by 5 bases, 14 bases remained unmatched. The CDR3 spans 16 residues. Germline V CDR1 and CDR2: MDHEN, SYDVKM. This CDR3 reads CASGQILGTGEETQYF. CDR3 nucleotide sequence: TGTGCCAGCGGCCAGATCCTCGGGACAGGGGAGGAGACCCAGTACTTC.

Worth noting for this clone: Within the sample, other DNA sequences also encode this same CDR3. The chain is built from TRBV29-1 and TRBJ2-5, with 9 bases aligning to TRBD1. Per the germline V gene, CDR1 is SQVTM and CDR2 is ANQGSEA. V lost 6 bases, J lost 1 base, and 0 bases stayed unmatched. The CDR3 extends over 12 amino acids. The CDR3 DNA reads TGCAGCGTGGACAGGGGCCAAGAGACCCAGTACTTC. Amino acids: CSVDRGQETQYF. The variable domain in full, with the rest retrieved from reference TRBV29-1 and TRBJ2-5, is SAVISQKPSRDICQRGTSLTIQCQVDSQVTMMFWYRQQPGQSLTLIATANQGSEATYESGFVIDKFPISRPNLTFSTLTVSNMSPEDSSIYLCSVDRGQETQYFGPGTRLLVL.

This chain links TRBV29-1 with TRBJ2-1, with D tentatively TRBD1 (6 bases). The CDR3 is 17 amino acids. V gave up 3 bases and J gave up 4 bases, with 22 bases separating them. Germline V gene lookup returns CDR1 SQVTM and CDR2 ANQGSEA. As DNA, the CDR3 is TGCAGCGTTGAGGGCCGAATAGGCAGGGGCGGTTACAATGAGCAGTTCTTC. Translating it yields CSVEGRIGRGGYNEQFF.

This chain joins TRBV6-5 and TRBJ1-2; D is unclear. The V end lost 8 bases, the J end lost 0 bases, and 13 bases lay between the germline ends. Per germline, CDR1 MNHEY and CDR2 SVGAGI. This CDR3 is 14 amino acids long. This CDR3 is CASLVPGTNYGYTF. The DNA of the CDR3 is TGTGCCAGCCTAGTGCCGGGGACTAACTATGGCTACACCTTC.

V is TRBV28 and J is TRBJ1-3, with 9 bases matching TRBD1. Per the germline V gene, CDR1 is MDHEN and CDR2 is SYDVKM. Trimming cost V 4 bases and J 0 bases; bases outside gene matches: 4. This CDR3 is built from 16 residues. The CDR3 is CASSSGQGYSGNTIYF. The DNA of the CDR3 is TGTGCCAGCAGTTCCGGACAGGGGTACTCTGGAAACACCATATATTTT.

The rearrangement links TRBV5-1 to TRBJ2-2; 7 bases agree with TRBD1. Germline-derived CDR1 and CDR2 are SGHRS and YFSETQ. Germline trimming cut 1 base from V and 2 bases from J; bases unmatched to any gene: 5. The CDR3 totals 16 residues. The CDR3: CASSLTTGDNTGELFF. In DNA form, the CDR3 reads TGCGCCAGCAGCTTGACAACAGGGGATAACACCGGGGAGCTGTTTTTT.

V gene TRBV19 combines with J gene TRBJ1-4, with 7 bases lining up with TRBD1. This CDR3 has 15 residues. Germline V gene sequence: CDR1 LNHDA, CDR2 SQIVND (reference sequence). V dropped 6 bases and J dropped 3; count of bases not matched to a gene: 7. Here the CDR3 DNA reads TGTGCCAGTAGACCGGACAGGAAGGCTAATGAAAAACTGTTTTTT. Its protein product is CASRPDRKANEKLFF.